One sample yielded the 3 T cell receptor beta chains listed below, sequenced in a study of response to subunit inactivated influenza vaccine. TCRdb re-called the RT-PCR reads with MiXCR, one entry per CDR3 protein. The sample records 800,000 to 1,000,000 distinct CDR3 sequences, around 20% being singletons. Sequencing was performed on PBMCs from blood, taken more than 4 days after vaccination. The receptors shown here come from a middle-aged man who received an inactivated influenza vaccine.

In this sample, this clonotype turned up many times. This sequence joins TRBV3-1 and TRBJ2-7, with D uncertain. The ends were cut back, 1 base at V and 0 bases at J, with 7 bases in the middle. Germline loops: CDR1 LGHDT, CDR2 YNNKEL (reference sequence). This CDR3 has 14 residues. CDR3: CASSQGISSYEQYF. The CDR3 bases are TGTGCCAGCAGCCAAGGAATTAGCTCCTACGAGCAGTACTTC.

This clonotype was detected a few times. The rearrangement links TRBV5-1 to TRBJ2-3; perhaps TRBD1 as D (5 bases). CDR1 is SGHRS, CDR2 YFSETQ, per germline. With 4 bases removed from V and 2 bases from J, the gap between germline ends came to 11 bases. The CDR3 is made up of 14 amino acids. Here the CDR3 DNA reads TGCGCCAGCAGCCAGGGAAGCCCCACAGATACGCAGTATTTT. Amino acids: CASSQGSPTDTQYF.

V usage is TRBV20-1 and J usage is TRBJ1-5; maybe TRBD1 (6 bases). The CDR3 spans 14 residues. With 3 bases removed from V and 7 bases from J, the gap between germline ends came to 16 bases. Germline loops: CDR1 DFQATT, CDR2 SNEGSKA (reference sequence). CDR3 DNA: TGCAGTGCTAGGAAACAGGGCGGGCGGCAGCCCCAGCATTTT. This encodes CSARKQGGRQPQHF.